A selection of T cell receptor beta chains follows, all from one sample in a study of cytomegalovirus exposure and HLA in healthy donors. Sequencing was performed with immunoSEQ multiplex PCR; in TCRdb, only in-frame clones are kept and a portion is missing. The repertoire holds over 85,000 clones, with 50% to 70% as singletons. Sequencing used PBMCs. The receptors were gathered from a human donor in good health. The CDR3 runs from the conserved cysteine through the conserved F or W. A D gene is named only where the DNA matches it firmly. Clone size appears in some rows only: once, few, many, or a class for an expanded clone.

TRBV5-1	once	TRBD1	TRBJ1-5	CASSPGTGVSNQPQHF	TGCGCCAGCAGCCCCGGGACAGGGGTTAGCAATCAGCCCCAGCATTTT
TRBV27	once	TRBD2	TRBJ2-3	CASSLSGASGGDTQYF	TGTGCCAGCAGTTTATCTGGGGCTAGCGGAGGAGATACGCAGTATTTT
TRBV4-2	few	TRBD1	TRBJ1-5	CASSQDLGQAKRGPQHF	TGTGCCAGCAGCCAAGATCTCGGACAGGCCAAACGGGGGCCCCAGCATTTT
TRBV2	.	TRBD1	TRBJ2-7	CASRHSRTGAYEQYF	TGTGCCAGCAGACATAGTCGGACAGGGGCCTACGAGCAGTACTTC
TRBV5-1	.	TRBD1	TRBJ2-2	CASSPIATGAITGELFF	TGCGCCAGCAGCCCCATTGCAACAGGGGCGATCACCGGGGAGCTGTTTTTT
TRBV2	.	.	TRBJ1-2	CASSGPQGPPGYTF	TGTGCCAGCAGTGGGCCACAGGGTCCCCCAGGCTACACCTTC
TRBV28	.	.	TRBJ1-5	CASSRTLNQPQHF	TGTGCCAGCAGCCGAACCCTAAATCAGCCCCAGCATTTT
TRBV29-1	.	.	TRBJ2-3	CSVEPTARNTDTQYF	TGCAGCGTTGAGCCGACCGCTAGAAACACAGATACGCAGTATTTT
TRBV27	.	.	TRBJ2-3	CASSLQSGRTDTQYF	TGTGCCAGCAGTTTACAGTCTGGGCGCACAGATACGCAGTATTTT
TRBV5-1	few	.	TRBJ2-2	CASSIPTNTGELFF	TGCGCCAGCAGCATTCCCACGAACACCGGGGAGCTGTTTTTT
TRBV18	.	.	TRBJ2-7	CASSRAGPYEQYF	TGTGCCAGCTCACGCGCAGGCCCCTACGAGCAGTACTTC
TRBV5-1	.	.	TRBJ2-3	CASSLVAGSTTDTQYF	TGCGCCAGCAGCTTGGTGGCAGGGTCTACCACAGATACGCAGTATTTT
TRBV7-9	few	TRBD1	TRBJ2-2	CASSSDRGHTGELFF	TGTGCCAGCAGCTCAGACAGGGGGCACACCGGGGAGCTGTTTTTT
TRBV10-1	.	.	TRBJ2-2	CASSVAPLTGELFF	TGCGCCAGCAGTGTCGCACCACTCACCGGGGAGCTGTTTTTT
TRBV18	.	.	TRBJ2-5	CASSPVNQQETQYF	TGTGCCAGCTCACCGGTGAACCAGCAAGAGACCCAGTACTTC
TRBV10-3	.	.	TRBJ2-4	CAISESSVERTAKNIQYF	TGTGCCATCAGTGAGTCATCGGTGGAGAGGACAGCAAAAAACATTCAGTACTTC
TRBV9	once	.	TRBJ2-1	CASSVEGVPYNEQFF	TGTGCCAGCAGCGTAGAGGGGGTACCCTACAATGAGCAGTTCTTC
TRBV29-1	.	TRBD2	TRBJ2-1	CSVEKGREGNNEQFF	TGCAGCGTTGAAAAGGGGCGGGAGGGAAACAATGAGCAGTTCTTC
TRBV28	.	.	TRBJ1-1	CASRRDYNWGTEAFF	TGTGCCAGCCGCCGGGACTACAATTGGGGCACTGAAGCTTTCTTT
TRBV4-1	.	TRBD1	TRBJ2-1	CASSQGAGQGNNEQFF	TGCGCCAGCAGCCAAGGGGCGGGACAGGGGAACAATGAGCAGTTCTTC
TRBV11-2	.	.	TRBJ2-7	CASSFASGAYEQYF	TGTGCCAGCAGCTTTGCTTCAGGTGCCTACGAGCAGTACTTC
TRBV6-5	.	TRBD1	TRBJ1-5	CASSPDRGSNQPQHF	TGTGCCAGCAGCCCAGACAGGGGAAGCAATCAGCCCCAGCATTTT
TRBV6-5	.	TRBD2	TRBJ2-3	CASSYPGLAADTQYF	TGTGCCAGCAGTTACCCGGGACTAGCTGCAGATACGCAGTATTTT
TRBV29-1	few	.	TRBJ1-2	CSVEGGIYGYTF	TGCAGCGTTGAGGGCGGGATCTATGGCTACACCTTC
TRBV19	.	.	TRBJ1-1	CASGIGGTEAFF	TGTGCCAGTGGTATCGGGGGCACTGAAGCTTTCTTT
TRBV27	once	TRBD2	TRBJ2-3	CASSWDSAGSTQYF	TGTGCCAGCAGTTGGGATTCAGCGGGAAGTACGCAGTATTTT
TRBV15	few	.	TRBJ1-5	CATSRDFYSNQPQHF	TGTGCCACCAGCAGAGATTTTTATAGCAATCAGCCCCAGCATTTT
TRBV2	.	.	TRBJ2-7	CASGGQTYEQYF	TGTGCCAGCGGCGGACAGACATACGAGCAGTACTTC
TRBV5-4	once	.	TRBJ2-3	CASSPPQGISTDTQYF	TGTGCCAGCAGCCCCCCACAGGGAATTAGCACAGATACGCAGTATTTT
TRBV2	few	.	TRBJ1-5	CASSRGVVYNQPQHF	TGTGCCAGCAGTCGGGGGGTGGTCTACAATCAGCCCCAGCATTTT
TRBV27	.	.	TRBJ2-1	CASSFSATLRGEQFF	TGTGCCAGCAGTTTCTCTGCTACACTTAGAGGTGAGCAGTTCTTC
TRBV7-9	few	.	TRBJ2-5	CSSSLELETQYF	TGTTCCAGCAGCTTAGAACTAGAGACCCAGTACTTC
TRBV28	.	.	TRBJ1-5	CASRQGLVPQHF	TGTGCCAGCAGGCAGGGGTTGGTGCCCCAGCATTTT
TRBV25-1	.	TRBD1	TRBJ1-2	CASSPDRDYGYTF	TGTGCCAGCAGTCCAGACAGGGACTATGGCTACACCTTC
TRBV4-1	few	.	TRBJ2-1	CASRPPGFYNEQFF	TGCGCCAGCAGACCCCCGGGATTCTACAATGAGCAGTTCTTC
TRBV29-1	.	.	TRBJ2-7	CSVAASVYEQYF	TGCAGCGTGGCCGCTAGCGTCTACGAGCAGTACTTC
TRBV27	.	TRBD1	TRBJ1-2	CASSNRQGIGYGYTF	TGTGCCAGCAGTAACCGACAGGGTATTGGCTATGGCTACACCTTC
TRBV27	once	TRBD1	TRBJ2-2	CASLNRGTGYANTGELFF	TGTGCCAGCTTAAATAGAGGGACAGGGTATGCGAACACCGGGGAGCTGTTTTTT
TRBV18	few	.	TRBJ1-4	CASSQGQNEKLFF	TGTGCCAGCTCACAGGGGCAAAATGAAAAACTGTTTTTT
TRBV7-2	.	.	TRBJ2-1	CASSRDGSSYNEQFF	TGTGCCAGCAGCCGTGACGGGAGCTCCTACAATGAGCAGTTCTTC
TRBV4-1	few	.	TRBJ2-5	CASSPRDSHQTQYF	TGCGCCAGCAGCCCCCGGGACTCTCATCAGACCCAGTACTTC
TRBV5-1	once	TRBD1	TRBJ1-4	CASSPSAGGRGNEKLFF	TGCGCCAGCAGCCCATCAGCAGGGGGACGGGGAAATGAAAAACTGTTTTTT
TRBV6-5	.	.	TRBJ2-3	CASRHYRATTDTQYF	TGTGCCAGCAGACACTACAGGGCAACAACAGATACGCAGTATTTT
TRBV5-1	.	.	TRBJ2-5	CASSLDQGSATQYF	TGCGCCAGCAGCTTGGATCAGGGTTCGGCGACCCAGTACTTC
TRBV5-4	.	TRBD2	TRBJ2-7	CASSFGGPGLAYEQYF	TGTGCCAGCAGTTTTGGAGGACCGGGACTAGCGTACGAGCAGTACTTC